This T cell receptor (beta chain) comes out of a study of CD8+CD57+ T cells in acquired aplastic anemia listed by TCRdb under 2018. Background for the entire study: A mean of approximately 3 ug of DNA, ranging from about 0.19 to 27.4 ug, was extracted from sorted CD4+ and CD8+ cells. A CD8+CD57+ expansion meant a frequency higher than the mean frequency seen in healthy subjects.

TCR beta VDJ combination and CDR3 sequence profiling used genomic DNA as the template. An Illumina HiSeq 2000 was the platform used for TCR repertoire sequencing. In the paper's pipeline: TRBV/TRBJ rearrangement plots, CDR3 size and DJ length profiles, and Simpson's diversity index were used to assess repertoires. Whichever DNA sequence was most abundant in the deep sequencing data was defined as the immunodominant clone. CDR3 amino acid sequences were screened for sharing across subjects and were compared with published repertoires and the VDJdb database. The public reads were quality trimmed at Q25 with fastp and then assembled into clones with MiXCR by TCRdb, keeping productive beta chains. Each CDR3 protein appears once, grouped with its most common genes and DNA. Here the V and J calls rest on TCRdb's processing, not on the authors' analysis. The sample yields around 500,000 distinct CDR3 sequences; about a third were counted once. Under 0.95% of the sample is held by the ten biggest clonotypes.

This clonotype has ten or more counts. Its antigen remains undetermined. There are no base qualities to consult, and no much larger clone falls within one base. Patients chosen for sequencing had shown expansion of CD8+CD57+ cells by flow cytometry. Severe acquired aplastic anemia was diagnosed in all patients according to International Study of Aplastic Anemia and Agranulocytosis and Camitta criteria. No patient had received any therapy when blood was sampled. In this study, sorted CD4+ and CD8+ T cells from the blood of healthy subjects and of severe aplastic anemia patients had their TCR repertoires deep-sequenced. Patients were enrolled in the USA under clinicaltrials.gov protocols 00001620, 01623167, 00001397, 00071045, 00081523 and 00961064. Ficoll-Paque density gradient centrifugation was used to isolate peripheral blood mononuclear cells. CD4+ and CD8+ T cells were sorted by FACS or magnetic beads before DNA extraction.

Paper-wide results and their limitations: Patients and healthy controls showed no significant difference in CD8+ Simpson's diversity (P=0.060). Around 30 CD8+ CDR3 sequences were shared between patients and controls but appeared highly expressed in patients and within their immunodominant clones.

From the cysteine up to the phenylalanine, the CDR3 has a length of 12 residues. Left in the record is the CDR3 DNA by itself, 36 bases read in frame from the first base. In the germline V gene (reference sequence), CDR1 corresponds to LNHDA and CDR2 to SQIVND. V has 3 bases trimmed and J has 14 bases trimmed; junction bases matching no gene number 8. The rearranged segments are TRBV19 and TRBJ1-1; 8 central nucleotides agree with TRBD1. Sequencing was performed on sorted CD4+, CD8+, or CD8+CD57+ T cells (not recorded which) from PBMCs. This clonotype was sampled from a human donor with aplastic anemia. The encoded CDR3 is CASSIRDRLAFF. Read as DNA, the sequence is TGTGCCAGTAGTATCCGGGACAGGTTGGCGTTCTTT.